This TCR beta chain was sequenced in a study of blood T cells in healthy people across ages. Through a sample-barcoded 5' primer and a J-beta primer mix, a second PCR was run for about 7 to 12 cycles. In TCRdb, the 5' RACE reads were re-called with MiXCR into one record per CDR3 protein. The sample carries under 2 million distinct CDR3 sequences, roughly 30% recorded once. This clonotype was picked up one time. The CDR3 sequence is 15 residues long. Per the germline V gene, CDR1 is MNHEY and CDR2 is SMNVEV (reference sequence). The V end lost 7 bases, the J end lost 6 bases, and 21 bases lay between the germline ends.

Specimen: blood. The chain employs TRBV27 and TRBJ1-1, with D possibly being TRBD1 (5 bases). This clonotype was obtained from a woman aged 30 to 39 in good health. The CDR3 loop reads CASMRGRGVVAEAFF. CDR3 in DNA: TGTGCCAGCATGCGGGGGAGAGGCGTAGTGGCTGAAGCTTTCTTT.